The 5 T cell receptor beta chains below come from one sample, sequenced in a study of CD8 T cells in ankylosing spondylitis. TCRdb fed the 5' RACE reads into MiXCR, producing one record per CDR3 protein. The sample includes 30,000 to 40,000 distinct CDR3 sequences, less than 4% seen only once; the top ten take approximately 2.9%. The sequencing sample was made of blood, either unsorted or a sorted T cell fraction (not recorded which). These receptors were taken from a male donor with ankylosing spondylitis or in good health (not recorded which).

In this sample, this clonotype turned up a few times. V usage is TRBV9 and J usage is TRBJ2-1, with TRBD2 as a possible D gene (6 bases). The CDR3 extends over 13 amino acids. Germline V lookup: CDR1 SGDLS, CDR2 YYNGEE. The V end lost 4 bases, the J end lost 6 bases, and 11 bases lay between the germline ends. The CDR3 coding sequence is TGTGCCAGCAGCATTCCGGGAGTCAATGAGCAGTTCTTC. This translates into CASSIPGVNEQFF.

This clonotype occurred many times. The rearrangement links TRBV9 to TRBJ2-3, with TRBD2 matching 10 bases. CDR1 SGDLS and CDR2 YYNGEE come from the germline V gene. There are 17 residues in the CDR3. Trimming cost V 1 base and J 10 bases; bases outside gene matches: 15. The CDR3 DNA reads as TGTGCCAGCAGCGTATTCGGGGGACAGCTAGCGGGGGATGCGCAGTATTTT. It encodes CASSVFGGQLAGDAQYF.

Ten or more counts support this clonotype. The chain carries TRBV9 and TRBJ1-5; possible D gene TRBD1, 5 bases. Trimming took off 3 bases at V and 0 bases at J, with 10 bases between the two ends. Germline V lookup: CDR1 SGDLS, CDR2 YYNGEE. The CDR3 consists of 15 residues. CDR3: CASSGDGHSNQPQHF. The CDR3 DNA reads as TGTGCCAGCAGCGGGGACGGCCATAGCAATCAGCCCCAGCATTTT.

The sample holds many counts of this clonotype. V gene TRBV9 combines with J gene TRBJ2-2, with TRBD2 identical over 11 bases. CDR1 and CDR2 (germline): SGDLS, YYNGEE. The CDR3 is made up of 19 amino acids. V shed 2 bases, J shed 4 bases, and the junction held 13 bases outside the gene matches. For the CDR3, the DNA is TGTGCCAGCAGCGTCGAGAGCGTGCTAGCGGGGGGTCTCACCGGGGAGCTGTTTTTT. This gives the protein CASSVESVLAGGLTGELFF.

The table lists this clonotype with many counts. The rearrangement uses TRBV9 and TRBJ2-3, with 12 bases matching TRBD2. Germline CDR1 is SGDLS and CDR2 is YYNGEE. The CDR3 has 16 residues. Germline trimming cut 0 bases from V and 2 bases from J; bases unmatched to any gene: 1. CDR3 sequence: CASSVASGRATDTQYF. CDR3 bases: TGTGCCAGCAGCGTAGCTAGCGGGAGGGCCACAGATACGCAGTATTTT.